The rows below give T cell receptor beta chains drawn from one sample of a study of blood T cell repertoires in COVID-19. Libraries were prepared by immunoSEQ multiplex PCR; TCRdb keeps only in-frame clonotypes and omits some of them. The sample consists of about 160,000 clones, approximately 92% of them appearing once. Sequences were obtained from peripheral blood. The receptor source for this set is a woman between 50 and 59 years old with acute or convalescent COVID-19. Both conserved end residues are part of each CDR3. Each record gives: V gene, J gene, CDR3 protein.

TRBV2	TRBJ2-2	CASSEKGGTGELFF
TRBV9	TRBJ1-6	CASSEQFSYNSPLHF
TRBV6-5	TRBJ2-5	CATRTGAGTQYF
TRBV28	TRBJ1-2	CASSLPQGARPNYGYTF
TRBV15	TRBJ1-5	CATSRDHGNQPQHF
TRBV7-9	TRBJ2-7	CASSSFQPITGADEQYF
TRBV20-1	TRBJ2-1	CSGGQVDEQFF
TRBV27	TRBJ1-5	CASSPSGGVSNQPQHF
TRBV5-1	TRBJ1-2	CASSLDRGAYGYTF
TRBV7-9	TRBJ2-1	CASSMGGEQFF
TRBV5-4	TRBJ2-5	CASSFKTSGETQYF
TRBV7-9	TRBJ1-2	CASSLSTGILYGYTF
TRBV20-1	TRBJ1-2	CSASIQGSREARGYTF
TRBV11-3	TRBJ2-1	CASSFRGLAEQFF
TRBV7-2	TRBJ2-1	CASSLGGGGPASYNEQFF
TRBV27	TRBJ1-5	CASSSGTGGVQPQHF
TRBV29-1	TRBJ2-2	CSVLGGDTGELFF
TRBV28	TRBJ1-4	CASSLARGIEKLFF